This T cell receptor (beta chain) was profiled in a study of T cell responses to AZD1222 COVID-19 vaccine. Sequencing was performed with immunoSEQ multiplex PCR; in TCRdb, only in-frame clones are kept and a portion is missing. Of around 100,000 clones in the sample, around 94% were seen once. Germline-derived CDR1 and CDR2 are MNHNY and SVGAGI (reference sequence). This CDR3 region has 14 residues. Deletions cut 2 bases from V and 10 bases from J, with 12 bases between. The V gene is TRBV6-6, the J gene TRBJ1-6; TRBD1 might be the D (5 bases). This sequence was found in an adult in good health. Source: peripheral blood, taken on day 0 of AZD1222 vaccination. CDR3 protein: CASSYQGVESPLHF. The CDR3 region has the DNA TGTGCCAGCAGTTACCAGGGTGTGGAATCACCCCTCCACTTT.